These 7 T cell receptor beta chains were sequenced from one sample in a study of cytomegalovirus exposure and HLA in healthy donors. Vbeta (60) and Jbeta (13) primers were used in the PCR. Data came from immunoSEQ multiplex PCR; TCRdb stores just in-frame clones and leaves some out. The sample yields some 150,000 clones, about 76% seen once. The sample taken for sequencing was PBMCs. The receptors derive from a human donor in good health.

The chain employs TRBV28 and TRBJ1-5; TRBD1 aligns across 8 bases. CDR1 MDHEN and CDR2 SYDVKM come from the germline V gene. The CDR3 is made up of 15 amino acids. The trim removed 2 bases at V and 6 bases at J, leaving 6 bases unmatched. The CDR3 DNA follows: TGTGCCAGCAGTTTACGCGGCAGGGGGCTTCAGCCCCAGCATTTT. It codes for CASSLRGRGLQPQHF.

The V call is TRBV18, the J call TRBJ1-4; 7 bases agree with TRBD1. V was clipped by 3 bases and J by 13 bases; unmatched bases: 11. There are 14 residues in the CDR3. Germline values: CDR1 KGHSH, CDR2 LQKENI. The CDR3 spells CASSPRQPRDRLFF. The DNA for the CDR3 is TGTGCCAGCTCACCTAGGCAGCCGCGGGACAGACTGTTTTTT.

A single count supports this clone. V is TRBV30 and J is TRBJ2-5; D is ambiguous. CDR1 is GTSNPN, CDR2 SVGIG, per germline (reference sequence). V was clipped by 2 bases and J by 2 bases, with 18 bases between them. CDR3 length: 16 amino acids. The CDR3 here is CAWSWPFGGVQETQYF. For the CDR3, the DNA is TGTGCCTGGAGTTGGCCCTTCGGCGGTGTACAAGAGACCCAGTACTTC.

This clone was counted between two and nine times. The rearrangement joins TRBV5-1 to TRBJ2-7; the match to TRBD1 covers 8 bases. This CDR3 is built from 15 residues. V dropped 0 bases and J dropped 6; count of bases not matched to a gene: 8. Germline CDR1 is SGHRS and CDR2 is YFSETQ. CDR3 loop: CASSLVTGASREQYF. In DNA form, the CDR3 reads TGCGCCAGCAGCTTGGTGACAGGGGCTTCTCGCGAGCAGTACTTC.

As regards this clone: Distinct nucleotide sequences in the sample also encode this CDR3. The chain employs TRBV29-1 and TRBJ1-1; 11 bases agree with TRBD1. The junction had 2 bases not matched to a gene; V was cut back by 7 bases and J by 1 base. Germline V CDR1 and CDR2: SQVTM, ANQGSEA. This CDR3 is 13 amino acids long. This chain's CDR3 is CSGGQGGNTEAFF. In DNA, the CDR3 is TGCAGCGGGGGACAGGGGGGGAACACTGAAGCTTTCTTT.

A single count supports this clone. This chain connects TRBV5-1 to TRBJ1-2; D is ambiguous. Germline V lookup: CDR1 SGHRS, CDR2 YFSETQ. Trimming shortened V by 0 bases and J by 4 bases, and 7 bases separated the two germline ends. The CDR3 has 13 amino acids. The CDR3 loop is CASSLGGIYGYTF. The CDR3 DNA follows: TGCGCCAGCAGCTTGGGAGGGATCTATGGCTACACCTTC.

Only a few counts were recorded for this clone. This chain connects TRBV27 to TRBJ1-1, with D perhaps TRBD1 (5 bases). Trimming stripped 2 bases from V and 8 bases from J, with 12 bases between. The length of the CDR3 is 13 residues. Germline CDR1 and CDR2: MNHEY and SMNVEV (reference sequence). CDR3 sequence reads: CASSLLIGGEAFF. CDR3 DNA sequence: TGTGCCAGCAGTTTACTCATCGGGGGGGAAGCTTTCTTT.